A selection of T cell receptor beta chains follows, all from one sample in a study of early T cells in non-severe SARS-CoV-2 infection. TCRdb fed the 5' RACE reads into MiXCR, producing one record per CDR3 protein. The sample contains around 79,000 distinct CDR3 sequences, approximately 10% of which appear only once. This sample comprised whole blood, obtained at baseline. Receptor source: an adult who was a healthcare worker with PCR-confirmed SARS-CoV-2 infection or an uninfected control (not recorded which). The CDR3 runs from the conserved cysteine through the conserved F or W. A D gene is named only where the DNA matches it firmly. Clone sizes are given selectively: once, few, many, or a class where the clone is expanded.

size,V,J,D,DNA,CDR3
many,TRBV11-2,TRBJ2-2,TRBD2,TGTGCCAGCAGCTTGGTTAGCGGGGGTATCGGGGAGCTGTTTTTT,CASSLVSGGIGELFF
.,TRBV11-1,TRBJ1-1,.,TGTGCCAGCAGCTATACACGGGTCACTGAAGCTTTCTTT,CASSYTRVTEAFF
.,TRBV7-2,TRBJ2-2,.,TGTGCCAGCAGCCACCTCAACACCGGGGAGCTGTTTTTT,CASSHLNTGELFF
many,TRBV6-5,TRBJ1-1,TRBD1,TGTGCCAGCAGTGAGAACAGGGGAGTCACTGAAGCTTTCTTT,CASSENRGVTEAFF
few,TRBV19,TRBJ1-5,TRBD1,TGTGCCAGCCAGGGGGTTAATCAGCCCCAGCATTTT,CASQGVNQPQHF
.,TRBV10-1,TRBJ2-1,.,TGCGCCAGCAGTGAGCGGACCTTGGGTGAGCAGTTCTTC,CASSERTLGEQFF
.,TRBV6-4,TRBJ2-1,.,TGTGCCAGCAGTGACGGCGGGGGCAACATCAATGAGCAGTTCTTC,CASSDGGGNINEQFF
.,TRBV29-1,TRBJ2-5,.,TGCAGCGTTGATGTCCCGTCAGAGACCCAGTACTTC,CSVDVPSETQYF
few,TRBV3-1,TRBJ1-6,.,TGTGCCAGCAGTTCCTCGCGCGGCGGATATTCACCCCTCCACTTT,CASSSSRGGYSPLHF
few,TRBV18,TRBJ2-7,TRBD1,TGTGCCAGCTCACTACAGGGGGACCCAAGGTCCTACGAGCAGTACTTC,CASSLQGDPRSYEQYF
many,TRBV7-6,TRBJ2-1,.,TGTGCCAGCAGCCAAAATACAGAGCAGTTCTTC,CASSQNTEQFF
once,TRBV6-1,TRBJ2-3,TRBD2,TGTGCCAGCAGTTCTTGGGCTAGCGGGGACACAGATACGCAGTATTTT,CASSSWASGDTDTQYF
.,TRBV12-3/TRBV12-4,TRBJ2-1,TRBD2,TGTGCCAGCGGACTAGCGGGGAGGGGTGAGCAGTTCTTC,CASGLAGRGEQFF
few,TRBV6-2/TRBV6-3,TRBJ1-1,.,TGTGCCAGCAGCTCAGGGTTGTTGGCTGAAGCTTTCTTT,CASSSGLLAEAFF
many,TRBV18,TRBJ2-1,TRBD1,TGTGCCAGCTCCCGCCCAGGACAGGGCTACAATGAGCAGTTCTTC,CASSRPGQGYNEQFF
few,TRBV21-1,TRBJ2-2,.,TGTGCCAGCAGCCCCCCAAAGGGGACGAACACCGGGGAGCTGTTTTTT,CASSPPKGTNTGELFF
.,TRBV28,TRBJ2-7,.,TGTGCCAGCAGCCCGACAGGAACAAGCTCCTACGAGCAGTACTTC,CASSPTGTSSYEQYF
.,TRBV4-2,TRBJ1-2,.,TGTGCCAGCAGCATACAGGGCTATGGCTACACCTTC,CASSIQGYGYTF
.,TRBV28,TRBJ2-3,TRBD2,TGTGCCAGCAGTGGGCTAGCGGGGTACACAGATACGCAGTATTTT,CASSGLAGYTDTQYF
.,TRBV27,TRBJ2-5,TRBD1,TGTGCCAGCAGTTTAGGACAGGGGGCGAGGTGGCAAGAGACCCAGTACTTC,CASSLGQGARWQETQYF
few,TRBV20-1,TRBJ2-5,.,TGCAGTGCCATTGAACTAGGCCAAGAGACCCAGTACTTC,CSAIELGQETQYF
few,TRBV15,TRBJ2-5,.,TGTGCCACCAGCAGAGAGATACTTAGCCTAGGGGGGATTGAGACCCAGTACTTC,CATSREILSLGGIETQYF
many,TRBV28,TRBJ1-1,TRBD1,TGTGCCAGCAGTTTCCAGGGGGCTCGGACTGAAGCTTTCTTT,CASSFQGARTEAFF
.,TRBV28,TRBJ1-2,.,TGTGCCAGCCACCCGCCGAAGAACTATGGCTACACCTTC,CASHPPKNYGYTF
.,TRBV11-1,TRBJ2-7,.,TGTGCCAGCAGCATCGGAGGAGAGCAGTACTTC,CASSIGGEQYF
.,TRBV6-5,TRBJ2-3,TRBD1,TGTGCCAGCAGTTACACGTCGACAGGGTCAGATACGCAGTATTTT,CASSYTSTGSDTQYF
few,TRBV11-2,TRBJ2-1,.,TGTGCCAGCAGCCCGAGTGGGGGGGCGGTTCGGAATGAGCAGTTCTTC,CASSPSGGAVRNEQFF
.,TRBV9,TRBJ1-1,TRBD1,TGTGCCAGCAGCGCGACAGGGGGCGGCGGGAACACTGAAGCTTTCTTT,CASSATGGGGNTEAFF
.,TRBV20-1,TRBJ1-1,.,TGCAGTGCTAGCCGGTCTGAAGCTTTCTTT,CSASRSEAFF
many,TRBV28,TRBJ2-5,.,TGTGCCAGCAGTCCTCACAAATACCAAGAGACCCAGTACTTC,CASSPHKYQETQYF
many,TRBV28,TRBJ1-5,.,TGTGCCAGCAGCCTGCCCGTGGGGAGTCCCAATCAGCCCCAGCATTTT,CASSLPVGSPNQPQHF
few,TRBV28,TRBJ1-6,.,TGTGCCAGCAGTTTATTGGGGAACTCACGGTCACCCCTCCACTTT,CASSLLGNSRSPLHF
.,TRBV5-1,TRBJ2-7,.,TGCGCCAGCAGCTTGGAGCCAGGGTCAGCCTACGAGCAGTACTTC,CASSLEPGSAYEQYF
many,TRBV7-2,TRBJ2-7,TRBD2,TGTGCCAGCAGCCCCCGGAGCGGGACGGGCGAGCAGTACTTC,CASSPRSGTGEQYF
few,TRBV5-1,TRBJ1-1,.,TGCGCCAGCAGCATAGCAGCAATGAACACTGAAGCTTTCTTT,CASSIAAMNTEAFF
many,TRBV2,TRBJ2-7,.,TGTGCCAGCAGTGAATTAGGACAGATTCCGACCTACGAGCAGTACTTC,CASSELGQIPTYEQYF
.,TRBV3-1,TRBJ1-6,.,TGTGCCAGCAGCTCATTGAATTCACCCCTCCACTTT,CASSSLNSPLHF